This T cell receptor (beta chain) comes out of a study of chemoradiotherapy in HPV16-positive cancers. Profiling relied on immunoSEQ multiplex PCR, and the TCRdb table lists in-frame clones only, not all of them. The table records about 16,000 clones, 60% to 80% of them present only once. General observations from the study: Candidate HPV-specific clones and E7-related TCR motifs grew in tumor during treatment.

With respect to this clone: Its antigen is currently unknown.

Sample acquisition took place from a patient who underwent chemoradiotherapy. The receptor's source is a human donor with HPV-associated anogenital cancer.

CDR3 protein: CASSESAKVGYTF. In DNA, the CDR3 is TGTGCCAGCAGTGAGTCAGCAAAGGTCGGCTACACCTTC. This sequence joins TRBV28 and TRBJ1-2; D unclear. The V end lost 5 bases, the J end lost 8 bases, and 15 bases lay between the germline ends. The CDR3 runs to 13 residues. Germline lookup yields CDR1 MDHEN and CDR2 SYDVKM.